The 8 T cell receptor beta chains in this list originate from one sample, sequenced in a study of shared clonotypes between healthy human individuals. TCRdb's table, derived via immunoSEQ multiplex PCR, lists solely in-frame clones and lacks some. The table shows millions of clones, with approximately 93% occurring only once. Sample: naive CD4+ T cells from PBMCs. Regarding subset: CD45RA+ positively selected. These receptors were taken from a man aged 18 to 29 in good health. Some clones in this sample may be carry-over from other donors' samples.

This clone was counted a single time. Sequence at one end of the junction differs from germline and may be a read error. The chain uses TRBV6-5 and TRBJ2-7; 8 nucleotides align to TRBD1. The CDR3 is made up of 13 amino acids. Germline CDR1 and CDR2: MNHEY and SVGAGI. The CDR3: CASSQSRQGPAFF. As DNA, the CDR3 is TGTGCCAGCAGTCAGTCGCGACAGGGGCCCGCGTTCTTC.

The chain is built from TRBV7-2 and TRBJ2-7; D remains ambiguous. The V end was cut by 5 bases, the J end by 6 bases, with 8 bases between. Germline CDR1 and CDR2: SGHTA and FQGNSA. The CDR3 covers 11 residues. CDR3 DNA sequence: TGTGCCAGCAGCACAGCCAGCGAGCAGTACTTC. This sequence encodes CASSTASEQYF.

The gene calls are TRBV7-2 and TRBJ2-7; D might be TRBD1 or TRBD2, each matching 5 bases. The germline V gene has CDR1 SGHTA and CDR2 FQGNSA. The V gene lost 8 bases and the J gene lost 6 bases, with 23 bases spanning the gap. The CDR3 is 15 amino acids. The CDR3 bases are TGTGCCAGCGCCGGGGCCGGAACTTCGGGGCGCGAGCAGTACTTC. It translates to CASAGAGTSGREQYF.

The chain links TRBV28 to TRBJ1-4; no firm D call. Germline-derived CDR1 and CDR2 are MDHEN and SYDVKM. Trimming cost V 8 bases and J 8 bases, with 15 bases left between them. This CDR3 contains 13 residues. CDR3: CASHAGSREKLFF. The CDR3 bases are TGTGCCAGCCACGCGGGCAGTCGAGAAAAACTGTTTTTT.

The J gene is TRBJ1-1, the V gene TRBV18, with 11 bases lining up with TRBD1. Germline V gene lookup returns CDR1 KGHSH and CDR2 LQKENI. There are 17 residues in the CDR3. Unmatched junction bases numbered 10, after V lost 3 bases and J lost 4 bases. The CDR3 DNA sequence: TGTGCCAGCTCACCTATACGGGACAGGGGGGACGGCACTGAAGCTTTCTTT. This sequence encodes CASSPIRDRGDGTEAFF.

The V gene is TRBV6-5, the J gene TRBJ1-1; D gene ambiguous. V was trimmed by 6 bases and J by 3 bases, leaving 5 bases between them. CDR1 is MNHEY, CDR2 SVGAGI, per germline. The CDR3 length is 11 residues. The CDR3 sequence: CASRSYTEAFF. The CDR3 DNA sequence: TGTGCCAGCAGGTCCTACACTGAAGCTTTCTTT.

The CDR3 nucleotides are TGTGCCAGCAGCTTAAATTCCCCCTACGAGCAGTACTTC. Protein product: CASSLNSPYEQYF. V usage is TRBV7-2 and J usage is TRBJ2-7; D unresolved. Germline CDR1 reads SGHTA; CDR2 reads FQGNSA. V gave up 2 bases and J gave up 2 bases, with 7 bases separating them. This CDR3 spans 13 amino acids.

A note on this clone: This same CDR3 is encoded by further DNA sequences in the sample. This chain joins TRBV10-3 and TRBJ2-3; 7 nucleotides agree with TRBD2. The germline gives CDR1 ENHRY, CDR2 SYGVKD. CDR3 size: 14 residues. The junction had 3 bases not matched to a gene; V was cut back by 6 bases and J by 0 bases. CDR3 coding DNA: TGTGCCATCAGCTCGGGGGGTAGCACAGATACGCAGTATTTT. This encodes CAISSGGSTDTQYF.